The 4 T cell receptor beta chains below all came from one sample that was sequenced in a study of blood T cell repertoires in COVID-19. The assay was immunoSEQ multiplex PCR, and TCRdb's table has in-frame clones only and misses some. Of 110,000 to 150,000 clones in the sample, 84% were seen once. The sample consisted of PBMCs or T cells enriched from blood (not recorded which). Source of these receptors: a man in his forties or fifties with acute COVID-19.

This chain links TRBV5-4 with TRBJ2-5, with 10 bases that match TRBD2. V shed 5 bases, J shed 5 bases, and the junction held 12 bases outside the gene matches. The germline V gene encodes CDR1 SGHNT and CDR2 YYREEE (reference sequence). This CDR3 is built from 16 residues. CDR3 sequence (DNA): TGTGCCAGCAGACCTACCAGCGGGGGGGCCGTGGAGACCCAGTACTTC. Protein: CASRPTSGGAVETQYF.

CDR3 in DNA: TGTGCCAGCAGTTTGGGGACATCCAATGAGCAGTTCTTC. It yields the protein CASSLGTSNEQFF. The rearrangement joins TRBV12-3 or TRBV12-4 to TRBJ2-1; perhaps TRBD1 as D (6 bases). V was cut by 3 bases and J by 6 bases, with 9 bases left in between. The CDR3 consists of 13 residues.

The chain is built from TRBV7-8 and TRBJ1-6; the D is unclear. From germline, CDR1 is SGHVS and CDR2 FQNEAQ. V was clipped by 5 bases and J by 0 bases, with 8 bases between them. The CDR3 contains 15 residues. This CDR3 is CASSPRSSYNSPLHF. The DNA of the CDR3 is TGTGCCAGCAGCCCAAGGAGCTCCTATAATTCACCCCTCCACTTT. The complete variable domain, with remaining parts taken from reference TRBV7-8 and TRBJ1-6, reads GAGVSQSPRYKVAKRGQDVALRCDPISGHVSLFWYQQALGQGPEFLTYFQNEAQLDKSGLPSDRFFAERPEGSVSTLKIQRTQQEDSAVYLCASSPRSSYNSPLHFGNGTRLTVT.

The rearrangement joins TRBV5-4 to TRBJ2-1, with D possibly TRBD1 on 5 matching bases. The germline V and J ends were trimmed by 2 bases and 2 bases, with 11 bases remaining between them. This CDR3 has 15 residues. Per germline, CDR1 SGHNT and CDR2 YYREEE (reference sequence). The CDR3 DNA reads as TGTGCCAGCAGCTTCAGGACATCGACCTACAATGAGCAGTTCTTC. Its translation is CASSFRTSTYNEQFF.